Reported below is one T cell receptor beta chain. The V end was cut by 3 bases, the J end by 7 bases, with 13 bases between. The CDR3 is 14 residues long. Germline assignment: CDR1 KGHSH and CDR2 LQKENI. This sample is part of a study of cytotoxic CD8 clonotypes in ibrutinib-treated CLL. Clones were sequenced by immunoSEQ multiplex PCR, and TCRdb holds only the in-frame ones, with some missing. The sample lists approximately 100,000 clones; about 78% were seen once. This receptor was identified in a human donor with chronic lymphocytic leukemia. The input for sequencing was PBMCs, taken after 12 months of ibrutinib treatment. V gene TRBV18 combines with J gene TRBJ1-5; D is unresolved. For the CDR3, the DNA is TGTGCCAGCTCACCGGCAGGTTCCCAACAGCCCCAGCATTTT. Its protein product is CASSPAGSQQPQHF.